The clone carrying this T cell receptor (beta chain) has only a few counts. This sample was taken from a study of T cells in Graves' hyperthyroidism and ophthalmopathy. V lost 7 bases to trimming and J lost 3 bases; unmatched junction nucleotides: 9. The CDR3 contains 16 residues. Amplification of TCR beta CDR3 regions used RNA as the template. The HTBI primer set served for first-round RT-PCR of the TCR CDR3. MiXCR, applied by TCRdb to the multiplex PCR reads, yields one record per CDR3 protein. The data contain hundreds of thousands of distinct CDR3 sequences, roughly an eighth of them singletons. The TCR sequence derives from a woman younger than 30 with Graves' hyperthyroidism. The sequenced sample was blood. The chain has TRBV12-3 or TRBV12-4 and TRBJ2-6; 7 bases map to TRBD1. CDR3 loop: CASTGQAGFGANVLTF. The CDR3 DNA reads TGTGCCAGCACCGGACAGGCAGGTTTTGGGGCCAACGTCCTGACTTTC.